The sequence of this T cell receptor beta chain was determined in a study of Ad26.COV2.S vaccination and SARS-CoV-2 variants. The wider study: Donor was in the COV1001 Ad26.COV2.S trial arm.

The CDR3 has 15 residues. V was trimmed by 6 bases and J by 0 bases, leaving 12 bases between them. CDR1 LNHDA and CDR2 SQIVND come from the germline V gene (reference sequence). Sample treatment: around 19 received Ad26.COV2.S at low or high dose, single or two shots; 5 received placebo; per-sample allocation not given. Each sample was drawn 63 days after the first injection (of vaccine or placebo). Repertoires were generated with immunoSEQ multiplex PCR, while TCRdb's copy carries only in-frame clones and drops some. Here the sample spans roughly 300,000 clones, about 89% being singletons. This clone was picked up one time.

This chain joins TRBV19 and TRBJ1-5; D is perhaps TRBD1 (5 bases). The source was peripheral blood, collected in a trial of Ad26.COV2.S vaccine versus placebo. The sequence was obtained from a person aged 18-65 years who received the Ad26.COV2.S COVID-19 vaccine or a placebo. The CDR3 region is CASRWGLNSNQPQHF. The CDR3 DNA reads TGTGCCAGTAGGTGGGGACTGAATAGCAATCAGCCCCAGCATTTT.